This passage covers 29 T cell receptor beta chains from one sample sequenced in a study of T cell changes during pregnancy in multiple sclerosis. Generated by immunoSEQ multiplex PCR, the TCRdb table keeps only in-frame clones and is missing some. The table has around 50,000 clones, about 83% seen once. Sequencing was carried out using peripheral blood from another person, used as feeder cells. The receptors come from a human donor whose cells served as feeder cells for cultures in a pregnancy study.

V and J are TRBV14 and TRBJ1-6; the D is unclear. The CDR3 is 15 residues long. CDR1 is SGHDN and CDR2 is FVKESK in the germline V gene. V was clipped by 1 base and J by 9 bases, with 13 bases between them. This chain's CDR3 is CASSQGSGDSSPLHF. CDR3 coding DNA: TGTGCCAGCAGCCAAGGTTCCGGGGATAGTTCACCCCTCCACTTT.

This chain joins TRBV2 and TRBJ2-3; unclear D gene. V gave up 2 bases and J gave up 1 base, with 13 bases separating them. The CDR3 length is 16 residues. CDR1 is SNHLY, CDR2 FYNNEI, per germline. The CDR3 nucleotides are TGTGCCAGCAGTGAACGGGCAGTCCCCGGCACAGATACGCAGTATTTT. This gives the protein CASSERAVPGTDTQYF.

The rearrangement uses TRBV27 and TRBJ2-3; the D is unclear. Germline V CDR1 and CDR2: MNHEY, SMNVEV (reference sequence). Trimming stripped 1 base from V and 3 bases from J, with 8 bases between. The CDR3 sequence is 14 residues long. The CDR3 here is CASSLWGRTDTQYF. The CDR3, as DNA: TGTGCCAGCAGTTTATGGGGAAGGACAGATACGCAGTATTTT.

CDR3 amino acids: CASSLATGSYGYTF. The CDR3 coding sequence is TGTGCCAGCAGCTTAGCCACAGGGTCTTATGGCTACACCTTC. The rearrangement uses TRBV11-2 and TRBJ1-2; a weak D match, TRBD1 (6 bases). V shed 1 base and J shed 5 bases, with 11 bases lying between them. The germline V gene encodes CDR1 SGHAT and CDR2 FQNNGV. The CDR3 totals 14 residues.

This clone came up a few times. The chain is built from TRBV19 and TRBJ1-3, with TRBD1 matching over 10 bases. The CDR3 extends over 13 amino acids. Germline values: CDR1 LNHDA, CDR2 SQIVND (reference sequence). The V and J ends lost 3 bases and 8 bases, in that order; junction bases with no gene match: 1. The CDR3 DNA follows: TGTGCCAGTAGTATCGGACAGGGGGACACCATATATTTT. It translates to CASSIGQGDTIYF.

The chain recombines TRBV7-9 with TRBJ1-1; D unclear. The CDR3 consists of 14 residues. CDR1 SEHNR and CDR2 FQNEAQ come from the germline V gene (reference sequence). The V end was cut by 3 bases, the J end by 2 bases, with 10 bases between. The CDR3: CASSFWAVNTEAFF. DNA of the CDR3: TGTGCCAGCAGCTTCTGGGCCGTAAACACTGAAGCTTTCTTT.

The CDR3 region is CAGRLYSGANVLTF. CDR3 nucleotide sequence: TGTGCCGGTCGACTGTACTCTGGGGCCAACGTCCTGACTTTC. The chain employs TRBV5-8 and TRBJ2-6; D remains unclear. Germline V CDR1 and CDR2: SGHTS, YDEGEE. The CDR3 loop spans 14 amino acids. V dropped 10 bases and J dropped 0 bases, with 11 bases sitting between them. Complete variable domain (other parts from reference TRBV5-8 and TRBJ2-6): EAGVTQSPTHLIKTRGQQATLRCSPISGHTSVYWYQQALGLGLQFLLWYDEGEERNRGNFPPRFSGRQFPNYSSELNVNALELEDSALYLCAGRLYSGANVLTFGAGSRLTVL.

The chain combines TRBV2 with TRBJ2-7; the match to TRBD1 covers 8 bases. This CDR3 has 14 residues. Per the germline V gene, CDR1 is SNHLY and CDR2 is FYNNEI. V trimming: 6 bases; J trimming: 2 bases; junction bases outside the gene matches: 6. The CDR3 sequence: CASSPGTGAYEQYF. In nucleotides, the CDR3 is TGTGCCAGCAGCCCCGGGACAGGCGCCTACGAGCAGTACTTC.

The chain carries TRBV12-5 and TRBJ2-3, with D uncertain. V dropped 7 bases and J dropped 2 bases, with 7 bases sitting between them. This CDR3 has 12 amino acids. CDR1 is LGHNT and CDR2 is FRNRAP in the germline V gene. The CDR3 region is CASAFFTDTQYF. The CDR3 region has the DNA TGTGCTAGTGCTTTTTTCACAGATACGCAGTATTTT. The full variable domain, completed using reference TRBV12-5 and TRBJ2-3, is DARVTQTPRHKVTEMGQEVTMRCQPILGHNTVFWYRQTMMQGLELLAYFRNRAPLDDSGMPKDRFSAEMPDATLATLKIQPSEPRDSAVYFCASAFFTDTQYFGPGTRLTVL.

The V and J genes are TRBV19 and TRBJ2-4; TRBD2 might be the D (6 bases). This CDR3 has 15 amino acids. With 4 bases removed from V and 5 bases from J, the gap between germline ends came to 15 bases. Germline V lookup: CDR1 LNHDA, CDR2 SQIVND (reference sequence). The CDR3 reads CASSTRVGTENIQYF. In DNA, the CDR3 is TGTGCCAGTAGTACCCGGGTTGGGACTGAAAACATTCAGTACTTC.

CDR3 protein: CASSPPGRGNYGYTF. The CDR3 DNA is TGTGCCAGCAGCCCCCCAGGGAGGGGTAACTATGGCTACACCTTC. J is TRBJ1-2 and V is TRBV5-5, with D possibly matching TRBD1 (5 bases). Germline-derived CDR1 and CDR2 are SGHKS and YYEKEE (reference sequence). V was trimmed by 4 bases and J by 1 base, leaving 14 bases between them. The CDR3 consists of 15 residues.

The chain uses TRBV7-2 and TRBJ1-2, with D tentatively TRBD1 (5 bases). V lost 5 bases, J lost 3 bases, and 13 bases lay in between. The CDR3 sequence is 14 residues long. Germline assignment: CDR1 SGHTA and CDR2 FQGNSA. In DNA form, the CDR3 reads TGTGCCAGCAGCGCTTTGGGGCAGTACTATGGCTACACCTTC. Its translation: CASSALGQYYGYTF.

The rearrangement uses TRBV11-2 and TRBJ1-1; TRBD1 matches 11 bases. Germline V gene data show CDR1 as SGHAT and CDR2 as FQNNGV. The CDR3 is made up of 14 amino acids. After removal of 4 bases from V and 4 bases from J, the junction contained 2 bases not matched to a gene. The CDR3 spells CASSSGTGGTEAFF. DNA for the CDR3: TGTGCCAGCAGCTCGGGGACAGGGGGCACTGAAGCTTTCTTT.

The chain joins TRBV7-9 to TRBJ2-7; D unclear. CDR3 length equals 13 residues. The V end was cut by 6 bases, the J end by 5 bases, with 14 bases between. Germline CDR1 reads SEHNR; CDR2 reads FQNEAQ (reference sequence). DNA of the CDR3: TGTGCCAGCAGTGTGGAAGATCCCCACGAGCAGTACTTC. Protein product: CASSVEDPHEQYF.

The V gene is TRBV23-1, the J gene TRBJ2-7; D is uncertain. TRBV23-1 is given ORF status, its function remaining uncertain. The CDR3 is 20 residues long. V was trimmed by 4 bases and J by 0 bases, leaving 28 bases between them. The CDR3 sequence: CASSPTHRVRSLLNSYEQYF. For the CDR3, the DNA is TGCGCCAGCAGTCCAACCCATAGGGTGAGGTCGCTTCTGAACTCCTACGAGCAGTACTTC.

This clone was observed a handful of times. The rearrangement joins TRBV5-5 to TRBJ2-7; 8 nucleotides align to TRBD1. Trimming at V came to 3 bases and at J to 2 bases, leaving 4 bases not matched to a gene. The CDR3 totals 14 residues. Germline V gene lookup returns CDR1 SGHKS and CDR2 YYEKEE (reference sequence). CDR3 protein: CASSWDRSAYEQYF. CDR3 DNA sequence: TGTGCCAGCAGCTGGGACAGGAGTGCCTACGAGCAGTACTTC.

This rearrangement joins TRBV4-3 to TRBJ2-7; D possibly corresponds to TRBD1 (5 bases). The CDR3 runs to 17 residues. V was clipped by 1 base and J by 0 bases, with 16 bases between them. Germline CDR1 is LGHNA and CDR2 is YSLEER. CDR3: CASSQGIRQGASYEQYF. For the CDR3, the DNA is TGCGCCAGCAGCCAAGGAATTAGGCAGGGCGCCTCCTACGAGCAGTACTTC.

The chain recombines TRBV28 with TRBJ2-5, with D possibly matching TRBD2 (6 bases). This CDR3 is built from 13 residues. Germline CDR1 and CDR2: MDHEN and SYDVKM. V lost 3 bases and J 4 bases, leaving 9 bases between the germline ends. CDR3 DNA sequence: TGTGCCAGCAGTTTTTTCGGGGGAGAGACCCAGTACTTC. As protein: CASSFFGGETQYF.

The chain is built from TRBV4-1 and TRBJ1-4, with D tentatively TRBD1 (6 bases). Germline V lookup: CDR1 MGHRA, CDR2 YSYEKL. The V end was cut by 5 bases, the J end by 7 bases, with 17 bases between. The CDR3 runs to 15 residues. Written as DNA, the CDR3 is TGCGCCAGCAGCGTGCAGGGGACCTTGGGTGAAAAACTGTTTTTT. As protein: CASSVQGTLGEKLFF.

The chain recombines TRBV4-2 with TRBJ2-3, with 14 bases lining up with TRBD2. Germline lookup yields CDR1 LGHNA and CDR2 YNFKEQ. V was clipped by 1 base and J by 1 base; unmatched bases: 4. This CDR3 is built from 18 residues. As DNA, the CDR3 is TGTGCCAGCAGCCAAGGACTAGCGGGAGGGCCAGGCACAGATACGCAGTATTTT. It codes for CASSQGLAGGPGTDTQYF.

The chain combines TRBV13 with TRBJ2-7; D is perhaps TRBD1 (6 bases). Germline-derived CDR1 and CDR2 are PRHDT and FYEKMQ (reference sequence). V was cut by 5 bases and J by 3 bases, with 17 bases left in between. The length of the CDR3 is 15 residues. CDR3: CASSPRRDTNYEQYF. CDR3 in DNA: TGTGCCAGCAGCCCCCGACGGGACACAAACTACGAGCAGTACTTC.

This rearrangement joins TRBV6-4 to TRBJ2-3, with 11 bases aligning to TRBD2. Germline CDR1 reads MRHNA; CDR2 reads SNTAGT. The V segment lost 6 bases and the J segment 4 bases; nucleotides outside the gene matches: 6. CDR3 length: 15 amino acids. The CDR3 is CASRATSGSPDTQYF. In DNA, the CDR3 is TGTGCCAGCAGGGCCACTAGCGGGAGCCCAGATACGCAGTATTTT.

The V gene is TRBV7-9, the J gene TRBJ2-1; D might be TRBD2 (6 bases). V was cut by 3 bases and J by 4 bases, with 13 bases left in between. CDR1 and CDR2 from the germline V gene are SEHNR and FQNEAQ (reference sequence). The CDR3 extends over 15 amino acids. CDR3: CASSFALRGYNEQFF. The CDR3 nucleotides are TGTGCCAGCAGCTTTGCGTTGCGGGGATACAATGAGCAGTTCTTC. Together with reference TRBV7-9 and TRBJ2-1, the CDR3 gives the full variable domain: DTGVSQNPRHKITKRGQNVTFRCDPISEHNRLYWYRQTLGQGPEFLTYFQNEAQLEKSRLLSDRFSAERPKGSFSTLEIQRTEQGDSAMYLCASSFALRGYNEQFFGPGTRLTVL.

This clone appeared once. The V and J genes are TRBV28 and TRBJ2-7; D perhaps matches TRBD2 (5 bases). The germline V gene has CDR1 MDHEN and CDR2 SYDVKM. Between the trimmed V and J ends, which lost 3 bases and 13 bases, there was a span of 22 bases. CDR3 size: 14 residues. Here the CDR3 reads CASSFGGEYLGTYF. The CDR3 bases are TGTGCCAGCAGTTTCGGTGGGGAGTACTTGGGCACTTACTTC.

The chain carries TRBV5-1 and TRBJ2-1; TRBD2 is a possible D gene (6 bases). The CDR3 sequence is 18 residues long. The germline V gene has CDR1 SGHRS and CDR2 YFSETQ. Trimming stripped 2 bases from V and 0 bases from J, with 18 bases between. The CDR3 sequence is CASSFAYSGESSYNEQFF. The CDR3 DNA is TGCGCCAGCAGCTTCGCCTATAGCGGAGAAAGCTCCTACAATGAGCAGTTCTTC.

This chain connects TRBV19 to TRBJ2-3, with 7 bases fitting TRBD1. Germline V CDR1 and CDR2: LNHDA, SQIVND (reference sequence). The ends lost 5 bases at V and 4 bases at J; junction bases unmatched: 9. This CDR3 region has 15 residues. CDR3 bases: TGTGCCAGTAGTTTCCTCCCCACAGGGGCAGATACGCAGTATTTT. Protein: CASSFLPTGADTQYF.

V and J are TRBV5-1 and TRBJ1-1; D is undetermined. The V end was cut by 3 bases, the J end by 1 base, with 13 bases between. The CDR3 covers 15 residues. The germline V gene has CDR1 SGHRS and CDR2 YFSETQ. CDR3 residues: CASSSLASGNTEAFF. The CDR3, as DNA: TGCGCCAGCAGCTCACTAGCCTCAGGGAACACTGAAGCTTTCTTT.

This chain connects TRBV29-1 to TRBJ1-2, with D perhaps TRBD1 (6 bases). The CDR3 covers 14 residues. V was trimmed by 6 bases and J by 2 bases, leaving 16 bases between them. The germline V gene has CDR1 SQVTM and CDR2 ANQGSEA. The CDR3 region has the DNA TGCAGCGTCGCCGTAGGACAGCAGAACTATGGCTACACCTTC. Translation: CSVAVGQQNYGYTF.

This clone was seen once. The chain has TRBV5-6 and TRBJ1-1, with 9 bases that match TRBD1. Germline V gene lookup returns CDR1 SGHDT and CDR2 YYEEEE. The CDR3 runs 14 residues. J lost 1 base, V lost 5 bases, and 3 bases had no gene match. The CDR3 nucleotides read TGTGCCAGCAGATCGACAGGGGGGAACACTGAAGCTTTCTTT. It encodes CASRSTGGNTEAFF.